Below, 7 T cell receptor beta chains from the same sample are listed, as sequenced in a study of post-analysis software for immune sequencing data. The authors incorporated unique molecular identifiers into the TCR beta cDNA libraries. TCRdb recomputed calls from the PCR reads with MiXCR, one row per CDR3 protein. The table records some 190,000 distinct CDR3 sequences, roughly 28% of them present only once. Study-wide points: When patients were compared with controls, about five TRBV segments were more frequent, TRBV5-6, TRBV5-1 and TRBV20-1 among them.

Their antigens remain unidentified. The sequenced sample was blood. These receptors came from a girl aged 2-17 years with multiple sclerosis.

As for this clonotype: Since a much larger clone is just one base distant, this may be a read error. The chain is built from TRBV21-1 and TRBJ2-3; the listed D gene, TRBD1, was not tested against the DNA. TRBV21-1 is described as a pseudogene. This CDR3 is 15 amino acids long. CDR3 DNA sequence: TGTGCCAGCAGCAAAGAGGGGGTTAGCCCAGATACGCAGTATTTT. Its translation is CASSKEGVSPDTQYF.

The V and J genes are TRBV29-1 and TRBJ2-1; the D is unclear. CDR1 is SQVTM and CDR2 is ANQGSEA in the germline V gene. The CDR3 is made up of 12 amino acids. With 4 bases removed from V and 5 bases from J, the gap between germline ends came to 9 bases. The CDR3 region is CSVVAVDNEQFF. As DNA, the CDR3 is TGCAGCGTTGTGGCGGTTGACAATGAGCAGTTCTTC.

This clonotype was recorded a few times. The chain is built from TRBV5-1 and TRBJ2-1, with D perhaps TRBD1 (5 bases). The germline V gene has CDR1 SGHRS and CDR2 YFSETQ. The CDR3 is 14 amino acids. Deletions cut 2 bases from V and 5 bases from J, with 11 bases between. The chain's CDR3 is CASSFRQTNNEQFF. Here the CDR3 DNA reads TGCGCCAGCAGCTTTAGACAGACCAACAATGAGCAGTTCTTC.

CDR3 region: CASSQEARGVYEQYF. The CDR3 DNA is TGTGCCAGCAGCCAAGAGGCCAGGGGGGTCTACGAGCAGTACTTC. The chain joins TRBV3-1 to TRBJ2-7; a possible D gene is TRBD1 (7 bases). Germline-derived CDR1 and CDR2 are LGHDT and YNNKEL (reference sequence). The V end was cut by 0 bases, the J end by 3 bases, with 12 bases between. This CDR3 is 15 amino acids long.

This chain uses TRBV5-1 with TRBJ2-1; 12 positions match TRBD2. Germline lookup yields CDR1 SGHRS and CDR2 YFSETQ. This CDR3 comprises 15 residues. The J segment lost 5 bases and the V segment lost 4 bases, leaving 4 bases of the junction unmatched. CDR3 bases: TGCGCCAGCAGCCGGGGACTAGCGGGTGACAATGAGCAGTTCTTC. Translation: CASSRGLAGDNEQFF.

This chain connects TRBV7-2 to TRBJ1-1; no firm D call. V lost 5 bases to trimming and J lost 1 base, with 8 bases between them. This CDR3 has 13 residues. The germline V gene encodes CDR1 SGHTA and CDR2 FQGNSA. The CDR3 loop is CASSNVENTEAFF. CDR3 nucleotide sequence: TGTGCCAGCAGCAACGTTGAGAACACTGAAGCTTTCTTT.

This sequence joins TRBV6-1 and TRBJ1-5; D is unclear. The V and J ends lost 3 bases and 2 bases respectively, with 11 bases between them. The germline gives CDR1 MNHNS, CDR2 SASEGT. This CDR3 is 15 amino acids long. CDR3 DNA sequence: TGTGCCAGCAGTGAGGTCAGGAACGGCAATCAGCCCCAGCATTTT. Its translation is CASSEVRNGNQPQHF.